This entry features one T cell receptor (beta chain) sequence. This clone was recorded only once. Its specific antigen is unknown. No clone much larger than this one lies a single base away; base qualities are absent. The collaborating institutions used their own protocols to collect whole blood in K2EDTA tubes. Collaborator samples were shipped for TCRbeta analysis as frozen whole blood, isolated PBMCs, or DNA extracted from either sample type. The data stem from a study of blood T cell repertoires in COVID-19 (dated by TCRdb to 2019 to 2021). Regarding the research as a whole: The collaborator samples originated in the United States, Italy and Spain and spanned the acute and convalescent phases of COVID-19. The repertoires were made available in a free public database intended to serve as a resource for research on the immune response to SARS-CoV-2. Deeply sampled blood TCRbeta repertoires from subjects exposed to, actively infected with, or recovered from COVID-19 were included in the dataset. Where HLA class I and class II types were available, the types were taken from metadata supplied by the sample provider, not from assay-based typing. The sample metadata nearly always contained a de-identified subject ID, COVID-19 status, age in years and sex. Samples came from the ongoing ImmuneRACE study (first 160 participants) plus 1,254 subjects from 6 global collaborators. The material from the prospective study consisted of cDNA or gDNA derived from T cells, B-cell-depleted T cells, or PBMCs.

Overall results and qualifications from the work: Clinical and demographic metadata were provided uncurated, with the amount varying by source and participant.

TCRbeta CDR3 regions were amplified from genomic DNA using the immunoSEQ Assay, a bias-controlled multiplex PCR. The original methods were these. The number of nucleated cells in each sample was estimated from the amplification of reference gene primers within the assay. To quantify the absolute abundance of each unique TCRbeta CDR3 rearrangement, sequence reads were collapsed and filtered. For each sample, productive Simpson clonality was calculated as the square root of Simpson's diversity index over productive rearrangements. This is the immuneACCESS table as TCRdb keeps it, with only in-frame sequences that have V and J called. A part of the clones is gone; compared with another copy, unresolved V genes explain less than half, and the rest is unexplained. V and J calls and clone size are as listed in that table; D and trimming were resolved from the DNA. The sample table contains roughly 240,000 clones; only one count was recorded for 85% to 90% of them. The ten largest clones add up to 3.6% of the sample.

The clonotype was recovered from a man aged 18 to 35 with active or convalescent COVID-19. The sample taken for sequencing was peripheral blood.

The CDR3 is CASSPSGGRNEQFF. In nucleotides, the sequence is TGCGCCAGCAGCCCTAGCGGGGGGCGGAATGAGCAGTTCTTC. Rearrangement joined TRBV5-1 to TRBJ2-1; the central 11 bases match TRBD2. Per the germline V gene, SGHRS is the CDR1 and YFSETQ is the CDR2. Trimming removed 4 bases from V and 7 bases from J; the gene matches leave 4 bases unexplained. From the cysteine up to the phenylalanine, the CDR3 has a length of 14 residues. The retained sequence is limited to the CDR3, 42 bases, with the frame set at the first base.